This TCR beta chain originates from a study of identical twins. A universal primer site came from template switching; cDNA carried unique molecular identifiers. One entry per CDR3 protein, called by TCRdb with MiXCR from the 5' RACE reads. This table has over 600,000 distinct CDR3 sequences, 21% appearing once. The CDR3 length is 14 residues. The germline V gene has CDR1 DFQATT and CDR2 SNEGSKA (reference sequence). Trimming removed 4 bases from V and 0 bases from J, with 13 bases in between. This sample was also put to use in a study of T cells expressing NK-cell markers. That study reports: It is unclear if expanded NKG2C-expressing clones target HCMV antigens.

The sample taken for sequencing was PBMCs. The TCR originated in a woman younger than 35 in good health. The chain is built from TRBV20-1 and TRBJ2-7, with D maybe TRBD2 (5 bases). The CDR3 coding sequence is TGCAGTGCTAAGTGGGGAGCCGACTCCTACGAGCAGTACTTC. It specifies CSAKWGADSYEQYF.